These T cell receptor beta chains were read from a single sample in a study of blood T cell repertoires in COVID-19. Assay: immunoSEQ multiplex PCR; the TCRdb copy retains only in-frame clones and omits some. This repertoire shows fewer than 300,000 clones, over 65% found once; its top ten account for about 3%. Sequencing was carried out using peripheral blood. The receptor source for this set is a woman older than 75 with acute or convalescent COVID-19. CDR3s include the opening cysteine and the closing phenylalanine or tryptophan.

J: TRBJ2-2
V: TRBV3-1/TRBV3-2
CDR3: CASSLIKGQTPTGELFF

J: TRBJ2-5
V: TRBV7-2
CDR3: CASSFLTNKQGLETQYF

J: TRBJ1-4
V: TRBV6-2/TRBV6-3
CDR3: CASSYSAGGGYEKLFF

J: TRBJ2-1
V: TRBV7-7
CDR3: CASSQNAYNEQFF

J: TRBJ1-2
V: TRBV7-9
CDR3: CASTPGRDSGGYTF

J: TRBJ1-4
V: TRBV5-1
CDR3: CASSLAPTGGAPVATNEKLFF

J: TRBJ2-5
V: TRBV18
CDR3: CASSPRAGGIETQYF

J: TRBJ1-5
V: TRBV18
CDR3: CASSPFDRNNQPQHF

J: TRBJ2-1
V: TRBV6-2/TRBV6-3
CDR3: CASSSGTSGGLGNEQFF

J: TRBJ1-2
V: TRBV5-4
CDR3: CASSFKNRQGRGLDTF

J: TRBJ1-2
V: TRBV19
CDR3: CASSIHQGNYGYTF

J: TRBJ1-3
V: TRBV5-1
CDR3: CASSLKGTVSITSGNTIYF

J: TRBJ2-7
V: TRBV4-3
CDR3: CASSQERYSYEQYF

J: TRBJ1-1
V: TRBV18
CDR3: CASRQDMNTEAFF

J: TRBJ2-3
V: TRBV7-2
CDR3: CASSLWLAGTSTDTQYF

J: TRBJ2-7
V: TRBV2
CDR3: CASSLRSRQYF

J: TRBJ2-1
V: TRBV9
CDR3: CASSVTGVNEQFF

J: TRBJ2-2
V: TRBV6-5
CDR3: CASSYRRVGTGELFF

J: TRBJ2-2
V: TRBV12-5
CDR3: CASGLSGGTGELFF

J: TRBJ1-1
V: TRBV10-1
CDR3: CASSPRQGLNTEAFF

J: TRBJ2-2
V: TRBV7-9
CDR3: CASSSSGTGDTGELFF

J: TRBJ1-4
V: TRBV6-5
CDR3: CASSYGQGWSEKLFF

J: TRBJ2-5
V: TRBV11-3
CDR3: CASSLGRRAGETQYF

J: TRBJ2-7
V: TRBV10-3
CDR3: CAISVGRGSYEQYF

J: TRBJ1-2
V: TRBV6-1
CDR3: CASSDRTPNGYTF

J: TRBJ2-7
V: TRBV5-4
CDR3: CASSLGQGSEQYF

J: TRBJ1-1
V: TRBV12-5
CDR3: CASGFGGGTEAFF

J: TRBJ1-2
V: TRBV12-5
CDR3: CASGPRTGYGYTF

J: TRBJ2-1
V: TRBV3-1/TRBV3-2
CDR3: CASSRTLGQSSYNEQFF

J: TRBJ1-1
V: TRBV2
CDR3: CASRRDRDTEAFF

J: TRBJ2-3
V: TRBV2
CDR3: CASSNLAGGPTDTQYF

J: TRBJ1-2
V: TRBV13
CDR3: CASTIGASNYGYTF

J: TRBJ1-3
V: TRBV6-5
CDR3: CASSQDRGIGNTIYF

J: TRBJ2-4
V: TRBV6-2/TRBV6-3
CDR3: CASSNTGGPRNIQYF

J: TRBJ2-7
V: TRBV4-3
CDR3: CASSQTHGQSYEQYF

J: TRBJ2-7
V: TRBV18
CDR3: CASSERTGSYEQYF

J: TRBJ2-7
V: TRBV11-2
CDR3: CASSHLGVLAGEYEQYF

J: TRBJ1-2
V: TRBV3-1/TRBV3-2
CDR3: CASSQDGTGGYGYTF

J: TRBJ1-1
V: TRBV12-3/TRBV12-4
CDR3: CASRRGTAEAFF

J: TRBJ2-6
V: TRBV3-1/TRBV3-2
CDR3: CASSHGGSGANVLTF

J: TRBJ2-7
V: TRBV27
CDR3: CASSLEGARNFRMGEQYF

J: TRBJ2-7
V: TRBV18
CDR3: CASSGQGAYEQYF

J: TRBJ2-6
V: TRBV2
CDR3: CASSPGTGGAGANVLTF

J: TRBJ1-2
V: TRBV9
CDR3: CASSPQGWSGYTF

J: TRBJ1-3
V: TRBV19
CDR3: CASSPRTGAGNTIYF

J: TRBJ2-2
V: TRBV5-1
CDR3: CASSLAGQGITGELFF

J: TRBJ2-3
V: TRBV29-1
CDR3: CSVNRQGDSTDTQYF

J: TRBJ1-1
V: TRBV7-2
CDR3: CASSLGLPRQGGTEAFF

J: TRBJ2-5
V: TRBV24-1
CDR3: CATRTGGKETQYF

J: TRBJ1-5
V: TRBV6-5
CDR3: CASSYRTGVNQPQHF

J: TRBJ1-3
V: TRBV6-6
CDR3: CASSRGGLSGNTIYF

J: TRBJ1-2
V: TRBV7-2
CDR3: CASSLTQGTGGYTF

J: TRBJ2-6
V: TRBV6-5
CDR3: CASSYSFEAGANVLTF

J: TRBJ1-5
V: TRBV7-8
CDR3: CASSLGGAGQPQHF